This T cell receptor beta chain came from a study of T cells after yellow fever vaccination. Each CDR3 protein is one row after TCRdb ran MiXCR on the 5' RACE reads. Of hundreds of thousands of distinct CDR3 sequences listed, about 10% are singletons. The table lists this clonotype with a few counts. This CDR3 has 17 amino acids. CDR1 and CDR2 from the germline V gene are SGHNT and YYREEE (reference sequence). V was cut by 4 bases and J by 5 bases, with 24 bases left in between. This clonotype was sampled from a man younger than 35 who received the YFV17D yellow fever vaccine. The input for sequencing was CD4+ T cells sorted from PBMCs, taken 5 days after the yellow fever booster vaccination. This chain connects TRBV5-4 to TRBJ1-2, with D possibly being TRBD1 (6 bases). CDR3 coding DNA: TGTGCCAGCAGCCGTCATTCTACGGGGGGCCGGGAGTATGGCTACACCTTC. Amino acids: CASSRHSTGGREYGYTF.